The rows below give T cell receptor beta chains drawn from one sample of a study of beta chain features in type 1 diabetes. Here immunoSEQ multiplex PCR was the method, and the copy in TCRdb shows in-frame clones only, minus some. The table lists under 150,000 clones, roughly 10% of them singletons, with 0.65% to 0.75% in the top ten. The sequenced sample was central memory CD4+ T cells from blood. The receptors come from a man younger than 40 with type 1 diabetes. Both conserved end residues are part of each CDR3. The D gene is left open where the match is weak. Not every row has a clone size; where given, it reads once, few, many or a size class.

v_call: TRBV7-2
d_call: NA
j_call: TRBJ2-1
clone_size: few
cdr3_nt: TGTGCCAGCAGCCTCGTCTCGCGGGGGCTTCCGTTCTTC
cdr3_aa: CASSLVSRGLPFF

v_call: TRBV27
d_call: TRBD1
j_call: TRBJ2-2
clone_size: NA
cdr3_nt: TGTGCCAGCAGTTACCGGGACAGGGGTGGAACCGGGGAGCTGTTTTTT
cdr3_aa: CASSYRDRGGTGELFF

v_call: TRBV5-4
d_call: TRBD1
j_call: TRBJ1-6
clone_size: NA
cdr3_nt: TGTGCCAGCAGCTTGAAGGGACAGAAATATTCACCCCTCCACTTT
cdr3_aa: CASSLKGQKYSPLHF

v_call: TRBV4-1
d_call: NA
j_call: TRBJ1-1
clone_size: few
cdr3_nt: TGCGCCAGCAGCCAAGTAGATAAGTACACTGAAGCTTTCTTT
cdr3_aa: CASSQVDKYTEAFF

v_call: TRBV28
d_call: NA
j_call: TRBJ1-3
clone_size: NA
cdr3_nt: TGTGCCAGCAGTTTATCGGGTGGTGTTGGAAACACCATATATTTT
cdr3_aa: CASSLSGGVGNTIYF

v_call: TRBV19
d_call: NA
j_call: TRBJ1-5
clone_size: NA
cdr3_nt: TGTGCCAGTACTCTGATCGAGGGGGGCAATCAGCCCCAGCATTTT
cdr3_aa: CASTLIEGGNQPQHF

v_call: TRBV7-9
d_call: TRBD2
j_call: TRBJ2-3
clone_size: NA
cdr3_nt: TGTGCCAGCAGCCCGACAATTGCGGGGGGGGCAGATACGCAGTATTTT
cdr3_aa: CASSPTIAGGADTQYF

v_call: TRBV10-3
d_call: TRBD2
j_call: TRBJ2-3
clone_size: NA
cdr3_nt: TGTGCCATCGGCCAGACTAGCGGGAACACAGATACGCAGTATTTT
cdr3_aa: CAIGQTSGNTDTQYF

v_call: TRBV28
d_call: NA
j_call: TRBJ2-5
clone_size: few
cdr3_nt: TGTGCCAGCAGTCCCCCCAGTTATGAGACCCAGTACTTC
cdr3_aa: CASSPPSYETQYF

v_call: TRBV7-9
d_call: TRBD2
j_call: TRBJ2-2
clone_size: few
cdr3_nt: TGTGCCAGCAGGCTCGCGGGGGGATCCGGGGAGCTGTTTTTT
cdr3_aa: CASRLAGGSGELFF

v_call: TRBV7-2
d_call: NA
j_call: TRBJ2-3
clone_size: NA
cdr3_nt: TGTGCCAGCAGCTTACACACAGATACGCAGTATTTT
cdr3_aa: CASSLHTDTQYF

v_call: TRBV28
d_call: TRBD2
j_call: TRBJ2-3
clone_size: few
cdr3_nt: TGTGCCAGCAGTTCCCTCGGACTAGCGGGGAGCACAGATACGCAGTATTTT
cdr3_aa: CASSSLGLAGSTDTQYF

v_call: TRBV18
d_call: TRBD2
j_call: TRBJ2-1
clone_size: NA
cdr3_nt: TGTGCCAGCTCACCTAGCGGGGGGGCAGAGAATGAGCAGTTCTTC
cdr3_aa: CASSPSGGAENEQFF

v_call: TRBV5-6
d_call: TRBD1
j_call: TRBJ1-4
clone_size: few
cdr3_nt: TGTGCCAGCAGACCAAGGACAGGGGAAAAACTGTTTTTT
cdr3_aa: CASRPRTGEKLFF

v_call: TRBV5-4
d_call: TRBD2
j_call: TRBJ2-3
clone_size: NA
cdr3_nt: TGTGCCAGCAGCCCCGGGGGACTAGCGGGGGGTCCTAGCACAGATACGCAGTATTTT
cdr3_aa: CASSPGGLAGGPSTDTQYF

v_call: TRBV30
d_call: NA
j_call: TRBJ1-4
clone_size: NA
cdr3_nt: TGTGCCTGGAGTGTGGGCAGAAACGAAAAACTGTTTTTT
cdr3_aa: CAWSVGRNEKLFF

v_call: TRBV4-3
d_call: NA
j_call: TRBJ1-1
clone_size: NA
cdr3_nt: TGCGCCAGCAGCCCTAAATTTGGGTGGGAGGCTTTCTTT
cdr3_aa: CASSPKFGWEAFF

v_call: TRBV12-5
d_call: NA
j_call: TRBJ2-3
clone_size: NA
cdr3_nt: TGTGCTAGTGGTTCCCCGGACCGGGGGGATACGCAGTATTTT
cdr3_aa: CASGSPDRGDTQYF

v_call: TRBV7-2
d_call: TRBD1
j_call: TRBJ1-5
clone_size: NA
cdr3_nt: TGTGCCAGCAGCTACTGGGGCGGACAGGGTAGCAATCAGCCCCAGCATTTT
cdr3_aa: CASSYWGGQGSNQPQHF

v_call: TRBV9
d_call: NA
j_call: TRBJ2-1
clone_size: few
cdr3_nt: TGTGCCAGCAGCGTAGCTCAGGGGTCTGAGCAGTTCTTC
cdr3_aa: CASSVAQGSEQFF

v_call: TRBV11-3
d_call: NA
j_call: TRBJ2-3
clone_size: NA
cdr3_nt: TGTGCCAGCAGCTTAGCCCCCACTTCAGATACGCAGTATTTT
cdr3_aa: CASSLAPTSDTQYF

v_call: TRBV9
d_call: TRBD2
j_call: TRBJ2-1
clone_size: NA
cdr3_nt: TGTGCCAGCAACTCGCCCCTAGCGGGGGAATACAATGAGCAGTTCTTC
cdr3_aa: CASNSPLAGEYNEQFF

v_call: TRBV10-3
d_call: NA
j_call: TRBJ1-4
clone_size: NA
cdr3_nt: TGTGCCATCAGCGAGGGCCAGTCCCCTAATGAAAAACTGTTTTTT
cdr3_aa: CAISEGQSPNEKLFF

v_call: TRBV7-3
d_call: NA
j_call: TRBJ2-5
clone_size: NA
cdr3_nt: TGTGCCAGCAGCTTACAATCGGGGACCCAGTACTTC
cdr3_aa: CASSLQSGTQYF

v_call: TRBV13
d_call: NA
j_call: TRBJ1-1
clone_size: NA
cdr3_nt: TGTGCCAGCAGCTCCGGACATTTGGGGTTGGATACTGAAGCTTTCTTT
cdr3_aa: CASSSGHLGLDTEAFF

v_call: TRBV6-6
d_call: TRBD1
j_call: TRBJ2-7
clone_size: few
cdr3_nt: TGTGCCACCCGGACAGGGGGCGACGAGCAGTACTTC
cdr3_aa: CATRTGGDEQYF

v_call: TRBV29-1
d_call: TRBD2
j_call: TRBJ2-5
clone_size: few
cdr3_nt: TGCAGCGCGACTAGCGGGGGGGCGGAGACCCAGTACTTC
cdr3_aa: CSATSGGAETQYF

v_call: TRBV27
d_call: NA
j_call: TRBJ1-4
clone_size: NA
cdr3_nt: TGTGCCAGCACCCTGACAGCGAGGCATGAAAAACTGTTTTTT
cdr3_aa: CASTLTARHEKLFF